The source of this T cell receptor (beta chain) is a study of cytomegalovirus exposure and HLA in healthy donors. The wider study: HLA-typed donors contributed some 83 million unique TCRs, which were held in an early data release. Among several hundred genotyped donors, more than 65% fell in the Caucasian-associated ancestry cluster.

PCR primers comprised 60 Vbeta and 13 Jbeta primers. Assay: immunoSEQ multiplex PCR; the TCRdb copy retains only in-frame clones and omits some. The sample shows about 250,000 clones, about 93% of them seen only once. Sequencing used PBMCs. This clonotype was obtained from a girl under 10 years old in good health and CMV-seronegative.

CDR3 DNA: TGTGCCAGCAGTGTAAGTAAAACTACCTCTGGAAACACCATATATTTT. Translated, it gives CASSVSKTTSGNTIYF. The chain recombines TRBV25-1 with TRBJ1-3; D call uncertain. Trimming took 4 bases from V and 0 from J, leaving 13 bases between them. The length of the CDR3 is 16 residues. Germline V gene lookup returns CDR1 MGHDK and CDR2 SYGVNS. The variable domain in full, with the rest retrieved from reference TRBV25-1 and TRBJ1-3, is EADIYQTPRYLVIGTGKKITLECSQTMGHDKMYWYQQDPGMELHLIHYSYGVNSTEKGDLSSESTVSRIRTEHFPLTLESARPSHTSQYLCASSVSKTTSGNTIYFGEGSWLTVV.